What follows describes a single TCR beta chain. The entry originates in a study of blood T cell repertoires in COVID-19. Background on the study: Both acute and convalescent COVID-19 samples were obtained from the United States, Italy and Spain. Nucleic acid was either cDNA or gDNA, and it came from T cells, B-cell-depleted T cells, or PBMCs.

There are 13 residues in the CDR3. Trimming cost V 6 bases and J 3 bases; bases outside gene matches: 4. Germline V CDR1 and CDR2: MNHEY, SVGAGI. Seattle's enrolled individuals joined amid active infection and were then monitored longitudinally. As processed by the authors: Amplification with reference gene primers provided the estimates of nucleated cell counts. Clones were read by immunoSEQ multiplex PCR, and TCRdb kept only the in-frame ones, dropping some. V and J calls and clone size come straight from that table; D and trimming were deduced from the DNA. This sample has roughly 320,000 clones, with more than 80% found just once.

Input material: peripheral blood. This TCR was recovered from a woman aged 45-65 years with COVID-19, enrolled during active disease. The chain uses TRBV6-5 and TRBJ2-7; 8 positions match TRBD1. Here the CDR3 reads CASRLTGDYEQYF. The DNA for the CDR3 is TGTGCCAGCAGGTTGACAGGGGACTACGAGCAGTACTTC.